This TCR beta chain was identified in a study of blood T cells in healthy people across ages. There were healthy Caucasian individuals from Russia, aged about 6 to 90, serving as donors. This clonotype was seen a handful of times. Its antigen remains unidentified. Next came a second PCR, run for about 6 to 12 cycles, which used a sample-barcoded 5' primer along with a J-beta primer mix. From the 5' RACE reads, TCRdb called clonotypes with MiXCR, one entry per CDR3 protein. The data show some 760,000 distinct CDR3 sequences, 20% to 25% seen once. The V segment lost 7 bases and the J segment 0 bases; nucleotides outside the gene matches: 5. The CDR3 is 15 residues long. CDR1 is MNHNS and CDR2 is SASEGT in the germline V gene. Study-level results: The fall in TCR beta diversity per million T cells was roughly linear with age.

These data were also filed under a second study, of T cells of mothers and their children.

The chain joins TRBV6-1 to TRBJ2-3; TRBD2 matches at 9 bases. This clonotype was sampled from a boy younger than 18 in good health. The sample comprised blood. This CDR3 is CASTAGGSSTDTQYF. The CDR3 DNA reads TGTGCCAGCACAGCGGGAGGCTCGAGCACAGATACGCAGTATTTT.